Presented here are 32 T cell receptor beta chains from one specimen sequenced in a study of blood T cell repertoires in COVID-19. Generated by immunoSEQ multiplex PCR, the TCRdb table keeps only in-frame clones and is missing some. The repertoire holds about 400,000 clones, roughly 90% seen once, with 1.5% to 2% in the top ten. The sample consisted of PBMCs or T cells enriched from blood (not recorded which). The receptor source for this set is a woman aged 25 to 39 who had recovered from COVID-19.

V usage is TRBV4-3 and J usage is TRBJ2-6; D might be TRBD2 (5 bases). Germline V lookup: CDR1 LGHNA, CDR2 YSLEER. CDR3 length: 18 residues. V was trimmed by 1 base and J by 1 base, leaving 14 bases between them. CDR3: CASSQGRIFGSGANVLTF. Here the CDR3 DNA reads TGCGCCAGCAGCCAAGGGAGGATTTTTGGATCTGGGGCCAACGTCCTGACTTTC.

CDR3 loop: CASSLRGADMNTEAFF. CDR3 bases: TGCGCCAGCAGCTTGCGGGGGGCCGACATGAACACTGAAGCTTTCTTT. This rearrangement joins TRBV5-1 to TRBJ1-1; tentatively, D is TRBD1 (6 bases). V was trimmed by 1 base and J by 0 bases, leaving 13 bases between them. CDR3 length: 16 residues. Germline CDR1 and CDR2: SGHRS and YFSETQ.

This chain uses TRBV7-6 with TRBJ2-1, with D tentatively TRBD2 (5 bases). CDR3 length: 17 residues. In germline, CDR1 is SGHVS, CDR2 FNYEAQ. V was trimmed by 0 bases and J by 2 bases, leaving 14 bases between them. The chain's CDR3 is CASSLASRVVPYNEQFF. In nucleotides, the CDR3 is TGTGCCAGCAGCTTAGCCTCGAGGGTCGTCCCCTACAATGAGCAGTTCTTC.

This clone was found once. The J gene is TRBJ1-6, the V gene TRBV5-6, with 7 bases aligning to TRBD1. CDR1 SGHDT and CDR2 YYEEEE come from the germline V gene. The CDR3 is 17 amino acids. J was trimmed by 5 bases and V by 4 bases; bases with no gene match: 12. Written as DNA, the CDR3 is TGTGCCAGCAGCAGGCTCGAAACAGGGGACAATAATTCACCCCTCCACTTT. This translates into CASSRLETGDNNSPLHF.

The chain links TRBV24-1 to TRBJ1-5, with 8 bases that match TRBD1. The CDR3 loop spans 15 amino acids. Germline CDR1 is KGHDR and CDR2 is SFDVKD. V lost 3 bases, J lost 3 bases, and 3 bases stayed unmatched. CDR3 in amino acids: CATSDRQGNNQPQHF. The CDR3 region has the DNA TGTGCCACCAGTGATAGACAGGGGAACAATCAGCCCCAGCATTTT.

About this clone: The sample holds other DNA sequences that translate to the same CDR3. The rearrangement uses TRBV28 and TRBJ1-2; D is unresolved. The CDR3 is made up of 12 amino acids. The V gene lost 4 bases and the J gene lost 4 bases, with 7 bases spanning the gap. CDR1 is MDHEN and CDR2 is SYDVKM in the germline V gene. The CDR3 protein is CASSSGSYGYTF. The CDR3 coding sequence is TGTGCCAGCAGTTCCGGGTCCTATGGCTACACCTTC.

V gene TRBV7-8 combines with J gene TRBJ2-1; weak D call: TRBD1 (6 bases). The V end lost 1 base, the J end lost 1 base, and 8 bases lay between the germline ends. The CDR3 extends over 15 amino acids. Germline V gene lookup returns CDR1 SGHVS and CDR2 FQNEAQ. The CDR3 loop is CASSLGRGSYNEQFF. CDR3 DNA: TGTGCCAGCAGCTTAGGAAGGGGGTCCTACAATGAGCAGTTCTTC.

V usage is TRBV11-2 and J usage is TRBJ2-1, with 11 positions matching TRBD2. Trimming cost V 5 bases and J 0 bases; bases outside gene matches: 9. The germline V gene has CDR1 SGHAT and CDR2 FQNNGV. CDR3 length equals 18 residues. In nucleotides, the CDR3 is TGTGCCAGCAGCCCGGGGGGACTAGCGGAAAGCTCCTACAATGAGCAGTTCTTC. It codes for CASSPGGLAESSYNEQFF.

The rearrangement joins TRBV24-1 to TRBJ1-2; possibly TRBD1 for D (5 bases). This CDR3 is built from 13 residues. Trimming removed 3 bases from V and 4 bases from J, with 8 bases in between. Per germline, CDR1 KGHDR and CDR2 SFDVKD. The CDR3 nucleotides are TGTGCCACCAGTGATGGGGCCGGCTATGGCTACACCTTC. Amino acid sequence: CATSDGAGYGYTF.

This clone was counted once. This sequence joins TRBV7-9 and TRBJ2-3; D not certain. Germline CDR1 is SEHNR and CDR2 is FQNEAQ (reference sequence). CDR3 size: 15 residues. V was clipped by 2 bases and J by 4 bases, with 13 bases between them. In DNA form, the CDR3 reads TGTGCCAGCAGCTTATCCGGGTCCCTGGCAGATACGCAGTATTTT. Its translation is CASSLSGSLADTQYF.

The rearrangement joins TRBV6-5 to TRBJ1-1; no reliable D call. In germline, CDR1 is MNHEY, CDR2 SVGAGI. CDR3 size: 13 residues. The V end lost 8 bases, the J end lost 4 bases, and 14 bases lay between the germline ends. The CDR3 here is CASSPYSGTEAFF. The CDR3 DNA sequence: TGTGCCAGCTCCCCGTATTCGGGCACTGAAGCTTTCTTT.

CDR3 coding DNA: TGTGCCAGCAGTTTATACACCACGGACATAGCCTCCTACAATGAGCAGTTCTTC. Translating gives CASSLYTTDIASYNEQFF. The J gene is TRBJ2-1, the V gene TRBV28, with TRBD1 as a possible D gene (5 bases). The CDR3 consists of 18 residues. Trimming left V 1 base short and J 0 bases short, with 16 bases between. Germline V CDR1 and CDR2: MDHEN, SYDVKM.

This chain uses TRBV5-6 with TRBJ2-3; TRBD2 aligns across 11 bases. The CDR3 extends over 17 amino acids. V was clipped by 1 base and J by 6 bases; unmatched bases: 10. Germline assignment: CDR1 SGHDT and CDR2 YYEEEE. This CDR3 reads CASSLRSSGGIRDTQYF. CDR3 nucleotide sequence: TGTGCCAGCAGCTTGCGGTCTAGCGGGGGGATTCGGGATACGCAGTATTTT.

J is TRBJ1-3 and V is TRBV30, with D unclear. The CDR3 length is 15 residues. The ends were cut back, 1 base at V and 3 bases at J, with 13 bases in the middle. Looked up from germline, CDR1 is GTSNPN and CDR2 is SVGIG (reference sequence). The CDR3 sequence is CAWSEPVGSGNTIYF. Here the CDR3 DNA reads TGTGCCTGGAGTGAGCCCGTGGGGAGTGGAAACACCATATATTTT.

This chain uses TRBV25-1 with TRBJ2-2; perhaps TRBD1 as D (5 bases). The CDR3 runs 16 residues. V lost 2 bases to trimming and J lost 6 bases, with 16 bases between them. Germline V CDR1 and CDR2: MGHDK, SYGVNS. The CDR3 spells CASSEGRRGGPGELFF. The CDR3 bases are TGTGCCAGCAGTGAAGGCAGAAGGGGTGGGCCCGGGGAGCTGTTTTTT.

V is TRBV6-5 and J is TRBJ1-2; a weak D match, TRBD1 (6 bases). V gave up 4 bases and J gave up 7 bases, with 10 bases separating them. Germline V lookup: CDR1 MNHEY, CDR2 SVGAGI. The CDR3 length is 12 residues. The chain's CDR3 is CASSSTGSGYTF. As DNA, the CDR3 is TGTGCCAGCAGTTCAACAGGGTCTGGCTACACCTTC.

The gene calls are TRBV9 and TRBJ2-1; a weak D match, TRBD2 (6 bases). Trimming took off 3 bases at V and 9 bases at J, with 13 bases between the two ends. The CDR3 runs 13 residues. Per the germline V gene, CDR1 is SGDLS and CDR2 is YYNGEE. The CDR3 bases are TGTGCCAGCAGCGGACGTAGCGGATCTGAGCAGTTCTTC. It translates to CASSGRSGSEQFF.

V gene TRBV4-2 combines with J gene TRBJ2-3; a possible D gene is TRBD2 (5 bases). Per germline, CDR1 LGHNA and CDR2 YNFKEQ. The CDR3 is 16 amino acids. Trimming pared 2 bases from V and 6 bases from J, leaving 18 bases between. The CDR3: CASSQTTGNLGDTQYF. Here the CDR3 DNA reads TGTGCCAGCAGCCAAACAACGGGAAATCTCGGGGATACGCAGTATTTT.

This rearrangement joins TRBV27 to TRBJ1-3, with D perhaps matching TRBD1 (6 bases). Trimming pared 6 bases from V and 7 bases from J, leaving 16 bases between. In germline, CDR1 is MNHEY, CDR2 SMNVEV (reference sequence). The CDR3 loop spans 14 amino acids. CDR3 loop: CASSQRDNWNTIYF. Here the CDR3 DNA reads TGTGCCAGCAGCCAAAGGGACAACTGGAACACCATATATTTT.

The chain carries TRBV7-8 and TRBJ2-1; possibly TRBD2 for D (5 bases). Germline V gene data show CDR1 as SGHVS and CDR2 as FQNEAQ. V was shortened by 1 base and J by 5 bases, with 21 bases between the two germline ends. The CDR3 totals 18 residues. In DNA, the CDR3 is TGTGCCAGCAGCTTAGGTCTCGGTCGGGGTTGGGCCCACAATGAGCAGTTCTTC. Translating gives CASSLGLGRGWAHNEQFF.

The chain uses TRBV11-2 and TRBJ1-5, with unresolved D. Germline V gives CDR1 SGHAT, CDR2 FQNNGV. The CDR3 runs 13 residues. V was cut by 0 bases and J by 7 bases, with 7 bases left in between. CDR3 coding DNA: TGTGCCAGCAGCTTAGAGAGGGCCCAGCCCCAGCATTTT. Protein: CASSLERAQPQHF.

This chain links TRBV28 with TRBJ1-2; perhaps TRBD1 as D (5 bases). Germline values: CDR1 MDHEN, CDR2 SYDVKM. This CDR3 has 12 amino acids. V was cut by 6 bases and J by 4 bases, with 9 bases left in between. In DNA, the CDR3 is TGTGCCAGCAGGGACACCCTCTATGGCTACACCTTC. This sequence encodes CASRDTLYGYTF.

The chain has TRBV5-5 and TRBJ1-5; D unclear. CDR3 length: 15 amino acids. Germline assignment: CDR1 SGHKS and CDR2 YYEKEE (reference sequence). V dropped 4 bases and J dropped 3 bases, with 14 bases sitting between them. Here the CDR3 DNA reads TGTGCCAGCAGCCCTGCCCCCGGGAACAATCAGCCCCAGCATTTT. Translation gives CASSPAPGNNQPQHF.

The CDR3 bases are TGTGCCAGCAACCTAGCGGGAGGAAGCACAGATACGCAGTATTTT. Residues: CASNLAGGSTDTQYF. The chain uses TRBV2 and TRBJ2-3; TRBD2 aligns across 11 bases. CDR3 size: 15 residues. V trimming: 7 bases; J trimming: 0 bases; junction bases outside the gene matches: 3. Looked up from germline, CDR1 is SNHLY and CDR2 is FYNNEI. The whole variable domain, filled in from reference TRBV2 and TRBJ2-3, reads EPEVTQTPSHQVTQMGQEVILRCVPISNHLYFYWYRQILGQKVEFLVSFYNNEISEKSEIFDDQFSVERPDGSNFTLKIRSTKLEDSAMYFCASNLAGGSTDTQYFGPGTRLTVL.

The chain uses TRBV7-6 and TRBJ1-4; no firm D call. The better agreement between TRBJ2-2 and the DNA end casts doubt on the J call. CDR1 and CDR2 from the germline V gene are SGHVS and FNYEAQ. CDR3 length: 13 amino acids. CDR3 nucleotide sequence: TGTGCCAGCAGCTTAGCTTCGACAGGGGAGCTGTTTTTT. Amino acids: CASSLASTGELFF.

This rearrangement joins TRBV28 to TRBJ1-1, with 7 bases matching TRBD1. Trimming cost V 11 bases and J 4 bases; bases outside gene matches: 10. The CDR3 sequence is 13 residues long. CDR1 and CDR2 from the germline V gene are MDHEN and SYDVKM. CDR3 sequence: CAVRGQGGTEAFF. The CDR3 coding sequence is TGTGCCGTCAGGGGCCAGGGGGGCACTGAAGCTTTCTTT.

The CDR3 here is CASSQELLTSTDTQYF. The CDR3 coding sequence is TGTGCCAGCAGCCAAGAATTACTGACAAGCACAGATACGCAGTATTTT. The rearrangement joins TRBV3-1 (or the pseudogene TRBV3-2) to TRBJ2-3; D gene uncertain. V was shortened by 0 bases and J by 0 bases, with 10 bases between the two germline ends. The CDR3 consists of 16 residues. Germline assignment: CDR1 LGHDT and CDR2 YNNKEL (reference sequence).

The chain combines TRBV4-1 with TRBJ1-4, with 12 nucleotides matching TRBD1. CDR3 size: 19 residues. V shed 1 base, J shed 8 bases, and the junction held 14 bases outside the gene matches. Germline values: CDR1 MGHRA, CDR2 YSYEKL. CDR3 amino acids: CASSQAGTGGAVGVEKLFF. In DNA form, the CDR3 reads TGCGCCAGCAGCCAAGCCGGGACAGGGGGCGCAGTGGGTGTCGAAAAACTGTTTTTT.

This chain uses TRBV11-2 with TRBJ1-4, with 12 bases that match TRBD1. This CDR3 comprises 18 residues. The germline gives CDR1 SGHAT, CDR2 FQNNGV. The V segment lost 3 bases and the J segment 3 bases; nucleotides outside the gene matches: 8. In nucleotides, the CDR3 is TGTGCCAGCAGCTTCATCCGGGGACAGGGGGCGTCTAATGAAAAACTGTTTTTT. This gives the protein CASSFIRGQGASNEKLFF.

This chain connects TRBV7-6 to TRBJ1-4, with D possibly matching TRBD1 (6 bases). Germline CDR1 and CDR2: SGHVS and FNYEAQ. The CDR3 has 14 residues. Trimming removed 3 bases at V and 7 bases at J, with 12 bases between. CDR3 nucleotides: TGTGCCAGCAGCTTCAGGGGTTTACGTGAAAAACTGTTTTTT. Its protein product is CASSFRGLREKLFF.

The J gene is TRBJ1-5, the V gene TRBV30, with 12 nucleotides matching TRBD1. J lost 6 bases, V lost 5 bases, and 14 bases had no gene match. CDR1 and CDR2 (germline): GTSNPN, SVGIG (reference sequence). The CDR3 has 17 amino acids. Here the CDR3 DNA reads TGTGCCTGGTCCTCCGGGACAGGGGGCTCCCGGGGTCAGCCCCAGCATTTT. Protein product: CAWSSGTGGSRGQPQHF.

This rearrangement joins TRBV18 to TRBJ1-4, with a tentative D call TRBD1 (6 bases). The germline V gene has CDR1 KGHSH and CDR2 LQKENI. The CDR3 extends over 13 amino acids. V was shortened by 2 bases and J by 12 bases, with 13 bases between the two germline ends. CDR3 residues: CASSPNRDEELFF. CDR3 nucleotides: TGTGCCAGCTCACCAAACAGGGACGAGGAACTGTTTTTT.